This T cell receptor (beta chain) was obtained from a study of response to subunit inactivated influenza vaccine. This clonotype was seen more than once but under ten times. Its specificity is not known. Germline assignment: CDR1 DFQATT and CDR2 SNEGSKA (reference sequence). Between the trimmed V and J ends, which lost 1 base and 0 bases, there was a span of 7 bases. The CDR3 is made up of 14 amino acids. General study findings and limits: That few new T cells are recruited by each seasonal influenza vaccination was the authors' suggestion.

Each CDR3 protein is one row after TCRdb ran MiXCR on the RT-PCR reads. The sample lists around 490,000 distinct CDR3 sequences, 7.6% occurring once. The receptor comes from a man aged 50 to 69 who received an inactivated influenza vaccine. The chain uses TRBV20-1 and TRBJ2-1; D is undetermined. The sequenced sample was PBMCs from blood, obtained roughly 24 months after vaccination. CDR3 bases: TGCAGTGCTAGAGTACCGAGCTCCTACAATGAGCAGTTCTTC. As protein: CSARVPSSYNEQFF.